The 29 T cell receptor beta chains below come from one sample, sequenced in a study of Ad26.COV2.S vaccination and SARS-CoV-2 variants. The treatment: over 15 received Ad26.COV2.S at low or high dose, single or two shots; five or six received placebo; per-sample allocation not given. Samples analyzed were those drawn on day 63 after the first vaccine or placebo injection. Some clones are missing from TCRdb's copy, which holds only in-frame ones; the method was immunoSEQ multiplex PCR. The sample holds a few hundred thousand clones; 87% are singletons and the top ten take about 3.1%. The material was peripheral blood, obtained in a trial of Ad26.COV2.S vaccine versus placebo. Source of these receptors: a person between 18 and 65 years old who received the Ad26.COV2.S COVID-19 vaccine or a placebo.

The chain has TRBV7-6 and TRBJ2-3; either TRBD1 or TRBD2 may fit D (5 bases each). V was shortened by 5 bases and J by 0 bases, with 15 bases between the two germline ends. From germline, CDR1 is SGHVS and CDR2 FNYEAQ. The CDR3 covers 16 residues. The CDR3 bases are TGTGCCAGCAGCAGGACACCGGGACCCAGCACAGATACGCAGTATTTT. It yields the protein CASSRTPGPSTDTQYF.

The V and J genes are TRBV4-2 and TRBJ2-2; TRBD1 is a possible D gene (7 bases). Trimming removed 1 base at V and 5 bases at J, with 14 bases between. Per germline, CDR1 LGHNA and CDR2 YNFKEQ. The CDR3 runs 16 residues. As DNA, the CDR3 is TGTGCCAGCAGCCAAGTTAGGGCAGGGGGGACCGGGGAGCTGTTTTTT. Amino acids: CASSQVRAGGTGELFF.

The rearrangement links TRBV4-1 to TRBJ1-6, with 7 positions matching TRBD1. This CDR3 contains 16 residues. Trimming took 3 bases from V and 0 from J; bases not matched to a gene: 2. Germline values: CDR1 MGHRA, CDR2 YSYEKL. This CDR3 is CASSHRDSSYNSPLHF. The CDR3 bases are TGCGCCAGCAGCCACCGGGACAGCTCCTATAATTCACCCCTCCACTTT.

The rearrangement links TRBV9 to TRBJ1-6, with D possibly matching TRBD1 (5 bases). V lost 1 base and J 7 bases, leaving 15 bases between the germline ends. The CDR3 loop spans 16 amino acids. In germline, CDR1 is SGDLS, CDR2 YYNGEE. The CDR3 DNA follows: TGTGCCAGCAGCGTAACCCAGGGACTTGGAAATTCACCCCTCCACTTT. Encoded protein: CASSVTQGLGNSPLHF. The full variable domain, completed using reference TRBV9 and TRBJ1-6, is DSGVTQTPKHLITATGQRVTLRCSPRSGDLSVYWYQQSLDQGLQFLIQYYNGEERAKGNILERFSAQQFPDLHSELNLSSLELGDSALYFCASSVTQGLGNSPLHFGNGTRLTVT.

The chain combines TRBV4-3 with TRBJ2-3; tentatively, D is TRBD1 (6 bases). Germline CDR1 reads LGHNA; CDR2 reads YSLEER. The CDR3 is made up of 20 amino acids. V was shortened by 6 bases and J by 0 bases, with 28 bases between the two germline ends. The CDR3 is CASSLYPPHRDYSSTDTQYF. For the CDR3, the DNA is TGCGCCAGCAGTCTTTATCCCCCACACAGGGATTACTCTAGCACAGATACGCAGTATTTT.

The chain is built from TRBV5-1 and TRBJ2-5, with 11 bases identical to TRBD2. With V trimmed by 4 bases and J by 1 base, 6 bases remained unmatched. Germline values: CDR1 SGHRS, CDR2 YFSETQ. The CDR3 contains 16 residues. The CDR3 nucleotides read TGCGCCAGCAGCCCGGGACTAGCGGAGCTCCAAGAGACCCAGTACTTC. Protein: CASSPGLAELQETQYF. Supplemented by reference TRBV5-1 and TRBJ2-5, the full variable domain reads KAGVTQTPRYLIKTRGQQVTLSCSPISGHRSVSWYQQTPGQGLQFLFEYFSETQRNKGNFPGRFSGRQFSNSRSEMNVSTLELGDSALYLCASSPGLAELQETQYFGPGTRLLVL.

This clone was found a few times. The chain is built from TRBV5-6 and TRBJ2-7; no clear D. CDR1 and CDR2 from the germline V gene are SGHDT and YYEEEE. The CDR3 loop spans 13 amino acids. V shed 0 bases and J shed 3 bases, with 7 bases lying between them. Here the CDR3 reads CASSLAQNYEQYF. CDR3 coding DNA: TGTGCCAGCAGCTTGGCTCAAAACTACGAGCAGTACTTC.

This sequence joins TRBV18 and TRBJ2-4, with 7 bases lining up with TRBD1. CDR1 and CDR2 (germline): KGHSH, LQKENI. Trimming cost V 0 bases and J 0 bases; bases outside gene matches: 8. CDR3 length: 18 residues. The CDR3 spells CASSPPWGTGVAKNIQYF. The DNA of the CDR3 is TGTGCCAGCTCACCACCGTGGGGCACAGGGGTAGCCAAAAACATTCAGTACTTC.

The chain employs TRBV10-3 and TRBJ2-2; 8 bases are a match to TRBD1. The CDR3 sequence is 15 residues long. Per germline, CDR1 ENHRY and CDR2 SYGVKD. After removal of 3 bases from V and 2 bases from J, the junction contained 2 bases not matched to a gene. This CDR3 reads CAISEGTGNTGELFF. CDR3 in DNA: TGTGCCATCAGTGAAGGGACAGGTAACACCGGGGAGCTGTTTTTT.

The rearrangement links TRBV5-6 to TRBJ1-1; D is ambiguous. The length of the CDR3 is 14 residues. Germline loops: CDR1 SGHDT, CDR2 YYEEEE. Trimming pared 4 bases from V and 0 bases from J, leaving 10 bases between. Here the CDR3 DNA reads TGTGCCAGCAGCCTTTCTCACATGAACACTGAAGCTTTCTTT. It codes for CASSLSHMNTEAFF.

This chain links TRBV18 with TRBJ2-1; 8 positions agree with TRBD1. Germline values: CDR1 KGHSH, CDR2 LQKENI. Trimming cost V 2 bases and J 9 bases; bases outside gene matches: 6. The length of the CDR3 is 14 residues. CDR3 amino acids: CASSPVGQGSEQFF. Written as DNA, the CDR3 is TGTGCCAGCTCACCAGTTGGACAGGGTAGTGAGCAGTTCTTC.

The rearrangement links TRBV10-1 to TRBJ2-1; no firm D call. The CDR3 totals 14 residues. With 0 bases removed from V and 8 bases from J, the gap between germline ends came to 11 bases. In germline, CDR1 is WNHNN, CDR2 SYGVQD (reference sequence). This CDR3 is CASSESRQVDEQFF. The CDR3 bases are TGCGCCAGCAGTGAGTCGAGGCAGGTCGATGAGCAGTTCTTC.

The chain carries TRBV5-7 and TRBJ2-7, with D perhaps being TRBD1 or TRBD2 (5 bases each). TRBV5-7 is annotated as an ORF whose role is uncertain. CDR3 length: 18 amino acids. Between the trimmed V and J ends, which lost 4 bases and 0 bases, there was a span of 23 bases. The CDR3 coding sequence is TGTGCCAGCAGCGGACCCGGGACGATAATTTTTAGCTCCTACGAGCAGTACTTC. Its protein product is CASSGPGTIIFSSYEQYF.

J is TRBJ1-2 and V is TRBV10-1; 7 bases align to TRBD1. The CDR3 runs to 14 residues. Germline V gene sequence: CDR1 WNHNN, CDR2 SYGVQD (reference sequence). J gave up 5 bases and V 2 bases, and 5 bases lay outside the gene matches. CDR3 bases: TGCGCCAGCAGTGAGACCGGGACAGCTTATGGCTACACCTTC. It specifies CASSETGTAYGYTF.

The rearrangement links TRBV6-6 to TRBJ1-2; D is possibly TRBD1 (5 bases). This CDR3 is built from 13 residues. Deletions cut 6 bases from V and 3 bases from J, with 11 bases between. The germline gives CDR1 MNHNY, CDR2 SVGAGI (reference sequence). The CDR3 reads CASSPGADYGYTF. The CDR3 bases are TGTGCCAGCAGCCCCGGGGCAGACTATGGCTACACCTTC.

V gene TRBV6-5 combines with J gene TRBJ1-2; D is undetermined. Per the germline V gene, CDR1 is MNHEY and CDR2 is SVGAGI. Between the trimmed V and J ends, which lost 4 bases and 4 bases, there was a span of 13 bases. CDR3 size: 14 residues. CDR3 sequence reads: CASSSNTLGYGYTF. CDR3 nucleotide sequence: TGTGCCAGCAGTTCCAATACCTTGGGCTATGGCTACACCTTC.

Worth noting for this clone: Other DNA sequences in this sample translate to the same CDR3. The chain has TRBV6-5 and TRBJ1-2; the D gene is possibly TRBD1 (5 bases). CDR1 is MNHEY, CDR2 SVGAGI, per germline. This CDR3 spans 12 amino acids. V was trimmed by 5 bases and J by 4 bases, leaving 8 bases between them. In DNA form, the CDR3 reads TGTGCCAGCAGTACCGGGGCCTATGGCTACACCTTC. Translation gives CASSTGAYGYTF.

The chain has TRBV30 and TRBJ2-3; 9 nucleotides line up with TRBD2. CDR3 length equals 15 residues. Germline V gene data show CDR1 as GTSNPN and CDR2 as SVGIG (reference sequence). The ends lost 4 bases at V and 2 bases at J; junction bases unmatched: 7. The CDR3 is CAWNNLAGNTDTQYF. The CDR3 DNA reads as TGTGCCTGGAACAACCTAGCGGGGAACACAGATACGCAGTATTTT. Based on the CDR3 plus reference TRBV30 and TRBJ2-3, the full variable domain is SQTIHQWPATLVQPVGSPLSLECTVEGTSNPNLYWYRQAAGRGLQLLFYSVGIGQISSEVPQNLSASRPQDRQFILSSKKLLLSDSGFYLCAWNNLAGNTDTQYFGPGTRLTVL.

The chain uses TRBV18 and TRBJ2-2; D is undetermined. The germline gives CDR1 KGHSH, CDR2 LQKENI. The CDR3 has 15 amino acids. V was clipped by 3 bases and J by 0 bases, with 8 bases between them. In nucleotides, the CDR3 is TGTGCCAGCTCACCCCCTTCCGCGAACACCGGGGAGCTGTTTTTT. It is translated as CASSPPSANTGELFF.

This clone appeared a few times. The chain has TRBV13 and TRBJ2-5; TRBD2 is a possible D gene (5 bases). The CDR3 is made up of 14 amino acids. CDR1 is PRHDT and CDR2 is FYEKMQ in the germline V gene (reference sequence). The V and J ends lost 3 bases and 4 bases respectively, with 12 bases between them. CDR3 in amino acids: CASSFSSSGETQYF. The CDR3 DNA is TGTGCCAGCAGCTTCTCCTCCAGCGGAGAGACCCAGTACTTC.

The chain carries TRBV6-6 and TRBJ1-2; no clear D. Trimming took 5 bases from V and 2 from J, leaving 6 bases between them. This CDR3 contains 12 residues. Germline loops: CDR1 MNHNY, CDR2 SVGAGI (reference sequence). CDR3 DNA sequence: TGTGCCAGCAGTCCTTCAAACTATGGCTACACCTTC. Residues: CASSPSNYGYTF.

The chain carries TRBV10-3 and TRBJ2-5; 9 bases fit TRBD2. Per the germline V gene, CDR1 is ENHRY and CDR2 is SYGVKD. The CDR3 length is 17 residues. V was clipped by 4 bases and J by 5 bases; unmatched bases: 14. The CDR3 loop reads CAISAAAGGRGVETQYF. The CDR3 region has the DNA TGTGCCATCAGTGCGGCAGCGGGAGGCCGCGGGGTGGAGACCCAGTACTTC.

This chain uses TRBV4-1 with TRBJ2-4; D gene uncertain. The V end was cut by 0 bases, the J end by 8 bases, with 8 bases between. The CDR3 is 13 residues long. Per germline, CDR1 MGHRA and CDR2 YSYEKL. The CDR3, as DNA: TGCGCCAGCAGCCAAGATAGCCGTGACATTCAGTACTTC. Translating it yields CASSQDSRDIQYF.

The rearrangement links TRBV15 to TRBJ2-1; D is undetermined. Germline values: CDR1 LNHNV, CDR2 YYDKDF (reference sequence). There are 15 residues in the CDR3. Trimming left V 7 bases short and J 2 bases short, with 15 bases between. The CDR3 here is CATKGRPDTYNEQFF. The DNA for the CDR3 is TGTGCCACCAAAGGGCGACCGGATACCTACAATGAGCAGTTCTTC.

The gene calls are TRBV20-1 and TRBJ2-2; TRBD1 aligns across 9 bases. J gave up 7 bases and V 3 bases, and 6 bases lay outside the gene matches. The CDR3 totals 14 residues. Germline values: CDR1 DFQATT, CDR2 SNEGSKA (reference sequence). In nucleotides, the CDR3 is TGCAGTGCTAGTGGACAGGGGTTGAGCGGGGAGCTGTTTTTT. Protein sequence: CSASGQGLSGELFF.

The V and J genes are TRBV7-8 and TRBJ2-5, with TRBD2 as a possible D gene (6 bases). From germline, CDR1 is SGHVS and CDR2 FQNEAQ. The CDR3 is 16 residues long. Trimming took off 1 base at V and 0 bases at J, with 12 bases between the two ends. In DNA, the CDR3 is TGTGCCAGCAGCTTAGGTTGGGGCGGGGACCAAGAGACCCAGTACTTC. Its translation: CASSLGWGGDQETQYF. The entire variable domain, with the rest obtained from reference TRBV7-8 and TRBJ2-5, is as follows: GAGVSQSPRYKVAKRGQDVALRCDPISGHVSLFWYQQALGQGPEFLTYFQNEAQLDKSGLPSDRFFAERPEGSVSTLKIQRTQQEDSAVYLCASSLGWGGDQETQYFGPGTRLLVL.

The V call is TRBV4-1, the J call TRBJ2-1; D gene uncertain. Germline lookup yields CDR1 MGHRA and CDR2 YSYEKL. Between the trimmed V and J ends, which lost 0 bases and 6 bases, there was a span of 12 bases. The CDR3 length is 15 residues. In nucleotides, the CDR3 is TGCGCCAGCAGCCAAGAGCTAGGGTCCAGCAATGAGCAGTTCTTC. It is translated as CASSQELGSSNEQFF.

The chain uses TRBV9 and TRBJ2-7; 7 bases fit TRBD2. The junction had 19 bases not matched to a gene; V was cut back by 4 bases and J by 9 bases. Germline CDR1 SGDLS, CDR2 YYNGEE. The CDR3 length is 16 residues. CDR3 amino acids: CASSPTTGTNFMGQYF. CDR3 nucleotide sequence: TGTGCCAGCAGCCCAACCACCGGGACTAATTTTATGGGGCAGTACTTC.

The CDR3 DNA is TGTGCCAGTAGTATAACCAGGGGAAACTATGGCTACACCTTC. Amino acids: CASSITRGNYGYTF. The V call is TRBV19, the J call TRBJ1-2; maybe TRBD1 (6 bases). V lost 2 bases to trimming and J lost 2 bases, with 9 bases between them. CDR3 size: 14 residues. Germline V CDR1 and CDR2: LNHDA, SQIVND (reference sequence).